This note documents a single T cell receptor (beta chain) sequence. Its target is unknown. This entry comes from a study of chemoradiotherapy in HPV16-positive cancers. Whole-study findings and limits: Only two HPV16-positive patients supplied the functional HPV-specificity definition. During treatment, candidate HPV-specific clones and E7-related motifs expanded in tumor.

Over chemoradiotherapy, repertoires were sampled more than once. The repertoire was sequenced with immunoSEQ multiplex PCR; TCRdb's copy has only in-frame clones and lacks some. Of roughly 34,000 clones in the sample, about four fifths were seen once. Trimming removed 4 bases at V and 2 bases at J, with 9 bases between. The CDR3 consists of 13 residues. CDR1 is SGHDT, CDR2 YYEEEE, per germline. The input for sequencing was blood, taken from a patient who underwent chemoradiotherapy. The chain joins TRBV5-6 to TRBJ1-1; D not certain. The TCR sequence derives from a human donor with HPV-associated anogenital cancer. CDR3 DNA: TGTGCCAGCAGCCCCGGACCAAACACTGAAGCTTTCTTT. It is translated as CASSPGPNTEAFF. Drawing the rest from reference TRBV5-6 and TRBJ1-1, the complete variable domain is DAGVTQSPTHLIKTRGQQVTLRCSPKSGHDTVSWYQQALGQGPQFIFQYYEEEERQRGNFPDRFSGHQFPNYSSELNVNALLLGDSALYLCASSPGPNTEAFFGQGTRLTVV.